This TCR beta chain stems from a study of blood T cell repertoires in COVID-19. Study-level background: Samples representing acute and convalescent COVID-19 were sourced from the United States, Italy and Spain. T cells, B-cell-depleted T cells, or PBMCs supplied cDNA or gDNA.

In the original workflow: Reference gene primers were amplified, and this amplification served to estimate nucleated cell counts. TCRdb's copy holds only in-frame clones and misses some; the assay was immunoSEQ multiplex PCR. For V, J and clone size, that table is used; D and trimming come from the DNA. The sample carries tens of thousands of clones, approximately 85% recorded once. This CDR3 spans 14 amino acids. Germline CDR1 and CDR2: LNHDA and SQIVND (reference sequence). Trimming left V 3 bases short and J 2 bases short, with 9 bases between. The specimen sequenced was peripheral blood. This receptor was obtained from a human donor with acute or convalescent COVID-19. The donor label of this sample is uncertain. This chain connects TRBV19 to TRBJ2-3; D ambiguous. The CDR3, as DNA: TGTGCCAGTAGTATGTCTTCTTACACAGATACGCAGTATTTT. Translation: CASSMSSYTDTQYF. The variable domain in full, with the rest retrieved from reference TRBV19 and TRBJ2-3, is DGGITQSPKYLFRKEGQNVTLSCEQNLNHDAMYWYRQDPGQGLRLIYYSQIVNDFQKGDIAEGYSVSREKKESFPLTVTSAQKNPTAFYLCASSMSSYTDTQYFGPGTRLTVL.